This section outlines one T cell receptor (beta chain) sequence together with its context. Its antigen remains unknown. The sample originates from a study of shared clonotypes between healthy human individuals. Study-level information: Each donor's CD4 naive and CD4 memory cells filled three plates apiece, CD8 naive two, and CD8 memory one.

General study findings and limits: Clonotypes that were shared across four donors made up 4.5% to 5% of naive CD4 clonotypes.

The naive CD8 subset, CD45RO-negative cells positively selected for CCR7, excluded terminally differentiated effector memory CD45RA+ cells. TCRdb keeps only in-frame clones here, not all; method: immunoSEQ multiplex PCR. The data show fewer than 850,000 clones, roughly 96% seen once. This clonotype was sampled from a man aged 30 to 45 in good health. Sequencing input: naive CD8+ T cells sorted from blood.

DNA for the CDR3: TGTGCCTGGAGCCGTAACCAAGAGACCCAGTACTTC. It is translated as CAWSRNQETQYF. This chain links TRBV30 with TRBJ2-5; no clear D. V was clipped by 3 bases and J by 0 bases, with 5 bases between them. The germline V gene has CDR1 GTSNPN and CDR2 SVGIG (reference sequence). The length of the CDR3 is 12 residues.